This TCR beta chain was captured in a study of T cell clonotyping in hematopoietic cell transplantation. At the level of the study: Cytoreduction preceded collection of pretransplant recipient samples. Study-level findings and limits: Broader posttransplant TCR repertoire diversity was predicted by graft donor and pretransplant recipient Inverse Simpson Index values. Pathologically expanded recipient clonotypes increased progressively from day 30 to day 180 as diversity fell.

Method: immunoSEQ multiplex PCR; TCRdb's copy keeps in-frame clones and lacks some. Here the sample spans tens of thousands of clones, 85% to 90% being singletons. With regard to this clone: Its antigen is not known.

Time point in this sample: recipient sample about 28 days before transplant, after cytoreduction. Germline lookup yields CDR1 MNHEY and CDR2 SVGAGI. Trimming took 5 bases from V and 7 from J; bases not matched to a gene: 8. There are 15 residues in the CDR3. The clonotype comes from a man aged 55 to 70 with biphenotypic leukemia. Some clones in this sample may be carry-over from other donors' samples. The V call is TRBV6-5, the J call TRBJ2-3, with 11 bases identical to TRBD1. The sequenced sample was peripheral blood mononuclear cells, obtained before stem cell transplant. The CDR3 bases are TGTGCCAGCAGTACATCGGACAGGGGGCTTAATACGCAGTATTTT. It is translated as CASSTSDRGLNTQYF.